Detailed here is one T cell receptor beta chain. This entry belongs to a study of T cell changes during pregnancy in multiple sclerosis. TCRdb's copy holds only in-frame clones and misses some; the assay was immunoSEQ multiplex PCR. This table has about 64,000 clones, 90% appearing once. The CDR3 totals 17 residues. J was trimmed by 1 base and V by 4 bases; bases with no gene match: 6. Per germline, CDR1 LNHDA and CDR2 SQIVND (reference sequence). Here the sequenced sample was peripheral blood, taken in the second trimester of pregnancy. The chain uses TRBV19 and TRBJ2-2; 10 bases fit TRBD2. The receptor comes from a female donor in good health, enrolled as a control in a pregnancy study. The CDR3 loop is CASSRYRTSGNTGELFF. CDR3 coding DNA: TGTGCCAGTAGTAGATATCGGACTAGCGGGAACACCGGGGAGCTGTTTTTT. Full variable domain (outside the CDR3, taken from reference TRBV19 and TRBJ2-2): DGGITQSPKYLFRKEGQNVTLSCEQNLNHDAMYWYRQDPGQGLRLIYYSQIVNDFQKGDIAEGYSVSREKKESFPLTVTSAQKNPTAFYLCASSRYRTSGNTGELFFGEGSRLTVL.